In this sample, the clone carrying this T cell receptor beta chain turned up once. The antigen is undetermined. These data originate in a study of STAT5B mutations in CD4+ large granular lymphocyte leukemia. The study, taken as a whole, reports: Top patient clones used TRBV06 genes more often: 8/27 versus 2/35 in controls.

Trimming cost V 6 bases and J 7 bases, with 16 bases left between them. From germline, CDR1 is MDHEN and CDR2 SYDVKM. The CDR3 sequence is 15 residues long. Sequencing was at survey level. TCRdb's table, derived via immunoSEQ multiplex PCR, lists solely in-frame clones and lacks some. The table records around 21,000 clones, over 70% of them present only once. The chain employs TRBV28 and TRBJ1-6; no clear D. The sequence was obtained from a human donor in good health. Sequencing used CD4+ T cells from blood buffy coats. This CDR3 reads CASRPAEGGNSPLHF. In DNA, the CDR3 is TGTGCCAGCAGGCCCGCGGAGGGTGGGAATTCACCCCTCCACTTT. Full variable domain (rest looked up from reference TRBV28 and TRBJ1-6): DVKVTQSSRYLVKRTGEKVFLECVQDMDHENMFWYRQDPGLGLRLIYFSYDVKMKEKGDIPEGYSVSREKKERFSLILESASTNQTSMYLCASRPAEGGNSPLHFGNGTRLTVT.